The 5 T cell receptor beta chains presented below share a single source sample, sequenced in a study of T cells expressing NK-cell markers. After re-calling the 5' RACE reads, TCRdb lists one entry per CDR3 protein, DNA absent. The sample's table shows approximately 420,000 distinct CDR3 sequences. Sample: blood T cells: a sorted CD56 or NKG2C T cell subset, CD4+ or CD8+ T cells, or bulk PBMC T cells (not recorded which). All receptors derive from a woman between 45 and 60 years old in good health.

This chain uses TRBV12-3 or TRBV12-4 with TRBJ1-2. The CDR3 length is 12 residues. Here the CDR3 reads CASSSYERGYTF.

The genes are TRBV20-1 and TRBJ2-1; there is no DNA to check the TCRdb D call of TRBD2. The CDR3 length is 15 residues. Germline loops: CDR1 DFQATT, CDR2 SNEGSKA (reference sequence). This chain's CDR3 is CSAPMTRRDYNEQFF.

V usage is TRBV29-1 and J usage is TRBJ1-2. This CDR3 is 15 amino acids long. The germline CDR1 and CDR2 sequences are SQVTM and ANQGSEA. The CDR3 here is CSVEDLKGSNYGYTF.

This sequence joins TRBV5-1 and TRBJ2-5; TCRdb's D call, TRBD2, is unchecked because there is no DNA. The CDR3 has 16 amino acids. Germline assignment: CDR1 SGHRS and CDR2 YFSETQ. CDR3 protein: CASSLVSGTRSETQYF.

The chain joins TRBV15 to TRBJ1-1; the D gene TCRdb calls, TRBD1, cannot be checked with no DNA. This CDR3 comprises 13 residues. Germline CDR1 is LNHNV and CDR2 is YYDKDF (reference sequence). CDR3 sequence: CATSRDLTGEAFF.